The TCR beta chain under discussion was sequenced for a study of blood T cell repertoires in COVID-19. The germline CDR1 and CDR2 sequences are SGHTA and FQGNSA. V lost 7 bases to trimming and J lost 6 bases, with 17 bases between them. This CDR3 has 14 amino acids. Method: immunoSEQ multiplex PCR; TCRdb's copy keeps in-frame clones and lacks some. The data show hundreds of thousands of clones, with about nine tenths seen just once and about 4.2% held by the top ten. Sequencing was done on a sample of PBMCs or T cells enriched from blood (not recorded which). This clonotype was sampled from a man aged 25 to 40 who had recovered from COVID-19. This chain connects TRBV7-2 to TRBJ2-3; no firm D call. The CDR3 bases are TGTGCCAGCACCCTTGATGTACCGAGGGATACGCAGTATTTT. It translates to CASTLDVPRDTQYF.